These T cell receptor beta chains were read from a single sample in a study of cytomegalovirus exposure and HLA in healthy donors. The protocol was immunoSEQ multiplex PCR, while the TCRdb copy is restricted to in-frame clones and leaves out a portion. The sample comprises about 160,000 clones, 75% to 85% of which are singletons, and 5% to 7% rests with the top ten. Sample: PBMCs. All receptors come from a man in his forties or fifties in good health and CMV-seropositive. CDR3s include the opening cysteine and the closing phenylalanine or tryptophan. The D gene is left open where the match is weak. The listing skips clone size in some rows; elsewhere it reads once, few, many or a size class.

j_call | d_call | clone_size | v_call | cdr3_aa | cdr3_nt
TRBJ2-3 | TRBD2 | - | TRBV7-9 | CASSPGLEFSTDTQYF | TGTGCCAGCAGCCCTGGACTAGAATTCAGCACAGATACGCAGTATTTT
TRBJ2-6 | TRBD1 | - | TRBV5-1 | CASSPVTGVGANVLTF | TGCGCCAGCAGTCCCGTTACAGGGGTTGGGGCCAACGTCCTGACTTTC
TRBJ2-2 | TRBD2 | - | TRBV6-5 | CASSYLAGGVTGELFF | TGTGCCAGCAGTTACCTAGCGGGAGGTGTTACCGGGGAGCTGTTTTTT
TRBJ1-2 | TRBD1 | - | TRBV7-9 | CASSLGQGNYGYTF | TGTGCCAGCAGCTTAGGACAGGGGAACTATGGCTACACCTTC
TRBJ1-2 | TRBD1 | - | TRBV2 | CASSPRGTGTRGYTF | TGTGCCAGCTCACCCAGGGGGACAGGGACGAGGGGCTACACCTTC
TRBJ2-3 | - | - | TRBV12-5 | CASGAGQTSTDTQYF | TGTGCTAGTGGAGCCGGACAGACTAGCACAGATACGCAGTATTTT
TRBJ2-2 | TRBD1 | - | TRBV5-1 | CASSPGGTGTGGELFF | TGCGCCAGCAGCCCCGGCGGGACAGGGACTGGCGGGGAGCTGTTTTTT
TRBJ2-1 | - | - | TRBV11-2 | CASSPTSSNEQFF | TGTGCCAGCAGCCCGACTAGTTCCAATGAGCAGTTCTTC
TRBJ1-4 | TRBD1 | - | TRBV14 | CASSQDRQGRRANEKLFF | TGTGCCAGCAGCCAAGATCGACAGGGGAGAAGGGCTAATGAAAAACTGTTTTTT
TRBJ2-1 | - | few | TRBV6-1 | CASSEAGGRTDNEQFF | TGTGCCAGCAGTGAAGCGGGGGGGCGTACTGACAATGAGCAGTTCTTC
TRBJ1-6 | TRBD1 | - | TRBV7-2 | CASSLRDSPKSLHF | TGTGCCAGCAGCTTAAGGGACAGCCCTAAATCCCTCCACTTT
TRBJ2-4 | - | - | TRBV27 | CASSAGAKNIQYF | TGTGCCAGCAGCGCGGGAGCCAAAAACATTCAGTACTTC
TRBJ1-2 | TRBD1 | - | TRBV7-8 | CASSLGPLDRAGGYTF | TGTGCCAGCAGCTTAGGCCCTTTGGACAGGGCGGGTGGCTACACCTTC
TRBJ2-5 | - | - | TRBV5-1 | CASSLRGGAGETQYF | TGCGCCAGCAGCTTGAGGGGGGGGGCAGGAGAGACCCAGTACTTC
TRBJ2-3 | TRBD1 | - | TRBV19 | CATSRRQGLSDTQYF | TGTGCCACCTCCCGAAGACAGGGCTTGTCAGATACGCAGTATTTT
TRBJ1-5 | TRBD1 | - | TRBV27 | CASSLDRGNQPQHF | TGTGCCAGCAGTTTAGACAGGGGGAATCAGCCCCAGCATTTT
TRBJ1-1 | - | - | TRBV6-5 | CASSYATNTEAFF | TGTGCCAGCAGTTACGCGACTAACACTGAAGCTTTCTTT